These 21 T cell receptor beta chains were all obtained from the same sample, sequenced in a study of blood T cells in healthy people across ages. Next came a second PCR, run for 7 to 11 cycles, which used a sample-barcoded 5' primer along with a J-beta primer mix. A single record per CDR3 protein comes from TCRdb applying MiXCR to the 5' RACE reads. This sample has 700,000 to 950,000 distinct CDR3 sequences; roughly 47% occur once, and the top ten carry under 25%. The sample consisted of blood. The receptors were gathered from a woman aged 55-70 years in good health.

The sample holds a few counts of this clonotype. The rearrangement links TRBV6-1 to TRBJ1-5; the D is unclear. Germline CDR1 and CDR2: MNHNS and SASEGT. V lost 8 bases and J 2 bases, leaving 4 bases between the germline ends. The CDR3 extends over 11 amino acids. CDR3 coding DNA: TGTGCCAGCGAGGGCAATCAGCCCCAGCATTTT. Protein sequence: CASEGNQPQHF.

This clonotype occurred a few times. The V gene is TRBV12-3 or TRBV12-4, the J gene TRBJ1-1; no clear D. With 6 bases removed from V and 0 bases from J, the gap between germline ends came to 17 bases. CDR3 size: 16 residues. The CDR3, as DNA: TGTGCCAGCAGAGGAGGAGGGTTCGATTTGAACACTGAAGCTTTCTTT. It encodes CASRGGGFDLNTEAFF.

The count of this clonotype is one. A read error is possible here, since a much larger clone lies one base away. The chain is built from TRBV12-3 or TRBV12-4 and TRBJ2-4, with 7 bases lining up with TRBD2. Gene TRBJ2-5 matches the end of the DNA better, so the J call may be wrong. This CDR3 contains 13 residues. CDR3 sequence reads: CVSSARGVETQYF. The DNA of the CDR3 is TGTGTCAGCAGCGCCCGGGGGGTTGAGACCCAGTACTTC.

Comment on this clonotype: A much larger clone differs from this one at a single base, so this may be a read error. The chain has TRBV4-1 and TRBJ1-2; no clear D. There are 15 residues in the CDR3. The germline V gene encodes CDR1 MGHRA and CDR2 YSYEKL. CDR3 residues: CASSQGAEGFYDYTF. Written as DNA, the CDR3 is TGCGCCAGCAGCCAAGGAGCGGAAGGCTTCTATGACTACACCTTC.

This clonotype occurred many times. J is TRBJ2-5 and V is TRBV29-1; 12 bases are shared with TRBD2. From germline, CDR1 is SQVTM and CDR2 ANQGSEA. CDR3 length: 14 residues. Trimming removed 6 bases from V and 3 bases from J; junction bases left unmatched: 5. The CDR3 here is CSVLRTSGEETQYF. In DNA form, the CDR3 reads TGCAGCGTCCTCCGGACTAGCGGGGAAGAGACCCAGTACTTC. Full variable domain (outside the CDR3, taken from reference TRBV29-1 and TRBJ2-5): SAVISQKPSRDICQRGTSLTIQCQVDSQVTMMFWYRQQPGQSLTLIATANQGSEATYESGFVIDKFPISRPNLTFSTLTVSNMSPEDSSIYLCSVLRTSGEETQYFGPGTRLLVL.

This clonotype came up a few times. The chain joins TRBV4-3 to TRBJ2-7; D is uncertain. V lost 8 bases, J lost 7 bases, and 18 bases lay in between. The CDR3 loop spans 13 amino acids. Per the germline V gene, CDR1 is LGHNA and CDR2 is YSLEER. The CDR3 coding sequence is TGCGCCAGCCAAGATGATTCCGGCCTTGAGCAGTACTTC. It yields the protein CASQDDSGLEQYF.

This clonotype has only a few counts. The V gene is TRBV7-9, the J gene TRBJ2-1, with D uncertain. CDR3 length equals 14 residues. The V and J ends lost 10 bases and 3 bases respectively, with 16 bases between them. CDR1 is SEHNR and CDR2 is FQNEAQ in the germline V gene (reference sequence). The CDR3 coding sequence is TGTGCCACCTCCGGAAGCGCTAGCTACAATGAGCAGTTCTTC. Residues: CATSGSASYNEQFF.

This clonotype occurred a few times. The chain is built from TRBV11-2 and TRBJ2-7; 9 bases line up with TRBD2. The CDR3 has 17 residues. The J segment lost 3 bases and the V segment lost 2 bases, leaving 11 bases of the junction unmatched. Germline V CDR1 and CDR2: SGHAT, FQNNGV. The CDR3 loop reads CASSLNLGSGSNYEQYF. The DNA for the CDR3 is TGTGCCAGCAGCTTAAATCTAGGTAGCGGGAGTAACTACGAGCAGTACTTC.

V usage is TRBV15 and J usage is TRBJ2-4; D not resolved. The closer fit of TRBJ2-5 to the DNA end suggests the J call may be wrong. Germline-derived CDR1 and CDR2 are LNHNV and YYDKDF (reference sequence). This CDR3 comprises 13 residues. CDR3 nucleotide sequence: TGTGCCACCAGCAGAGATCAAACGGAGACCCAGTACTTC. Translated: CATSRDQTETQYF.

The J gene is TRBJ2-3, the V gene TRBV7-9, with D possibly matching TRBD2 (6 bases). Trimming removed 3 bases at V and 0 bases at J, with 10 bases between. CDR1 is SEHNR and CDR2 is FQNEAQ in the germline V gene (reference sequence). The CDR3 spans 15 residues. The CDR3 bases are TGTGCCAGCAGCTTCGGCGGGGTGAGCACAGATACGCAGTATTTT. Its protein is CASSFGGVSTDTQYF.

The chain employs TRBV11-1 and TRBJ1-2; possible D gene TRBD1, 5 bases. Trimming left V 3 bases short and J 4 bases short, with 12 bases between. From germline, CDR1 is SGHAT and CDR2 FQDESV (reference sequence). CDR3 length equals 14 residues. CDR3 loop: CASSFEGTIYGYTF. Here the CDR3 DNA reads TGTGCCAGCAGCTTTGAGGGGACTATCTATGGCTACACCTTC.

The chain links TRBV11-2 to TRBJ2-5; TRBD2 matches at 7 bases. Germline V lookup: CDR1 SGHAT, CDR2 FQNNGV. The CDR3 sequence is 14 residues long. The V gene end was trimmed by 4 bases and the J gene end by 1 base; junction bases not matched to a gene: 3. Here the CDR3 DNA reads TGTGCCAGCAGCTACCGGGAGGCCCAAGAGACCCAGTACTTC. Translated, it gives CASSYREAQETQYF.

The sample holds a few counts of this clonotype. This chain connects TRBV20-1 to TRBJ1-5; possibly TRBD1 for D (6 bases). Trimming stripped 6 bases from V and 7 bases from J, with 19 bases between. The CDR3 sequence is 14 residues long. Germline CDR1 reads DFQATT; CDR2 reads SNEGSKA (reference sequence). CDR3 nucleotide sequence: TGCAGTGCCCTGGGAGGGGGGCCGGGGCAGCCCCAGCATTTT. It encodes CSALGGGPGQPQHF.

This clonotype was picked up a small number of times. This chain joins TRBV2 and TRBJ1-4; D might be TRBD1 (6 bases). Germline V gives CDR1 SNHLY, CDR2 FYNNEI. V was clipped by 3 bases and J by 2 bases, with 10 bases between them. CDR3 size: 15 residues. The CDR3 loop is CASSDRGRTNEKLFF. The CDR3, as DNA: TGTGCCAGCAGTGATCGGGGGCGGACTAATGAAAAACTGTTTTTT.

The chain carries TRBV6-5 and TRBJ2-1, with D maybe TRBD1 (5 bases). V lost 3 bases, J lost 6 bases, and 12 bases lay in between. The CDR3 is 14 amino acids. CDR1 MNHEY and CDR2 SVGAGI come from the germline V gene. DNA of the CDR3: TGTGCCAGCAGTTATGGGGCCTCTGGCAATGAGCAGTTCTTC. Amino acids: CASSYGASGNEQFF.

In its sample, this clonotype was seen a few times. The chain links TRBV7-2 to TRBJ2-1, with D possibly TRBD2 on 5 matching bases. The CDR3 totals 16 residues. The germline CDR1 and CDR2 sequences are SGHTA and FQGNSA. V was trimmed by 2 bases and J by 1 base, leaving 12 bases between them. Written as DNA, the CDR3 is TGTGCCAGCAGCTTACATCAAGCGGCTTCCTACAATGAGCAGTTCTTC. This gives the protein CASSLHQAASYNEQFF.

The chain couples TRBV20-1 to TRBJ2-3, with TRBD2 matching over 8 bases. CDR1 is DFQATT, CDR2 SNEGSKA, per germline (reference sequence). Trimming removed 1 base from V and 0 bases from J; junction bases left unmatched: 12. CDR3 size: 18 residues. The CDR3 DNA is TGCAGTGCTAGAGGATCCAGCGGGGGTTCCTCTAGCACAGATACGCAGTATTTT. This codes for CSARGSSGGSSSTDTQYF.

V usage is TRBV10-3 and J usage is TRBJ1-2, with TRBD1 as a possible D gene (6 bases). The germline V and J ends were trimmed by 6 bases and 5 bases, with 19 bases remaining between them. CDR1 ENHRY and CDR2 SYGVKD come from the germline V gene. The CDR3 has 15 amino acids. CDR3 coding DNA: TGTGCCATCAGCCCCAGAGATGCAGGGGATTATGGCTACACCTTC. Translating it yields CAISPRDAGDYGYTF.

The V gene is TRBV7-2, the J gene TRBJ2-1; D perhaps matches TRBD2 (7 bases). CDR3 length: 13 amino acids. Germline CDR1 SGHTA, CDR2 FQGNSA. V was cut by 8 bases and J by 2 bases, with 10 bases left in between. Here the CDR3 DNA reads TGTGCCAGCCGAGGGGGGGCCTACAATGAGCAGTTCTTC. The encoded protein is CASRGGAYNEQFF.

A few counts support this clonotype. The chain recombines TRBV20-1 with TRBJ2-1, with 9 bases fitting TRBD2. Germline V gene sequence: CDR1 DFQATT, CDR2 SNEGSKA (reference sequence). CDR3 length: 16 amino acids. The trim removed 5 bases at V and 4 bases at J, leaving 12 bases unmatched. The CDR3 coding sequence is TGCAGTGCTCCTCAACGGTCTAGCGGGAATTACAATGAGCAGTTCTTC. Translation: CSAPQRSSGNYNEQFF.

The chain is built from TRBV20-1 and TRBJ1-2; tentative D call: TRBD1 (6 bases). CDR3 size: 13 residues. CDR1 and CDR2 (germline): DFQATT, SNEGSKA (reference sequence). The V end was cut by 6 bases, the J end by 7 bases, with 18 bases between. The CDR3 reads CSAKTGRSGGYTF. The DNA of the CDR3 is TGCAGTGCCAAAACAGGGCGCTCAGGTGGCTACACCTTC.